This T cell receptor beta chain was identified in a study of blood T cell repertoires in COVID-19. Study-wide context: T cells, B-cell-depleted T cells, or PBMCs provided the cDNA or gDNA that served as material.

Per the authors' pipeline: Reference gene primer amplification yielded estimated nucleated cell counts. Profiling relied on immunoSEQ multiplex PCR, and the TCRdb table lists in-frame clones only, not all of them. That table furnishes V, J and clone size, whereas the DNA furnished D and trimming. The sample has 200,000 to 300,000 clones, roughly 90% seen once; the top ten hold roughly 1.8%. CDR3 length equals 15 residues. Germline CDR1 is SGHTA and CDR2 is FQGNSA. V was cut by 1 base and J by 6 bases, with 13 bases left in between. This chain uses TRBV7-2 with TRBJ2-1; D call uncertain. The receptor was isolated from a man aged 25 to 40 with active or convalescent COVID-19. The source material was peripheral blood. The CDR3 spells CASSLGPAPGNEQFF. CDR3 nucleotides: TGTGCCAGCAGCTTAGGACCCGCACCGGGCAATGAGCAGTTCTTC.